The 29 T cell receptor beta chains below come from one sample, sequenced in a study of blood T cell repertoires in COVID-19. The method was immunoSEQ multiplex PCR; TCRdb's version includes in-frame clones alone and lacks a portion of them. The table records 30,000 to 35,000 clones, 85% of them present only once. Source material: peripheral blood. These receptors all stem from a human donor with acute or convalescent COVID-19. The donor label of this sample is uncertain.

The chain couples TRBV14 to TRBJ2-7, with D maybe TRBD1 (5 bases). CDR3 length equals 15 residues. Germline CDR1 SGHDN, CDR2 FVKESK. V was pared by 1 base and J by 2 bases, with 12 bases between. This CDR3 is CASSQGPGNTYEQYF. Here the CDR3 DNA reads TGTGCCAGCAGCCAAGGGCCAGGGAATACCTACGAGCAGTACTTC.

This chain joins TRBV12-5 and TRBJ2-1; TRBD1 matches at 10 bases. This CDR3 is built from 14 residues. The V gene's germline CDR1 is LGHNT and CDR2 FRNRAP. The J segment lost 4 bases and the V segment lost 6 bases, leaving 3 bases of the junction unmatched. In DNA, the CDR3 is TGTGCTAGTGGCCCGGGACAGGGGTACAATGAGCAGTTCTTC. Translating it yields CASGPGQGYNEQFF.

V usage is TRBV2 and J usage is TRBJ2-7; 11 nucleotides match TRBD2. The CDR3 covers 13 residues. CDR1 SNHLY and CDR2 FYNNEI come from the germline V gene. Unmatched junction bases numbered 4, after V lost 8 bases and J lost 4 bases. The CDR3 region has the DNA TGTGCCAGCGGGACTAGCGGTATTTACGAGCAGTACTTC. It yields the protein CASGTSGIYEQYF.

CDR3 amino acids: CASSVPGQDNSPLHF. In DNA form, the CDR3 reads TGTGCCAGCAGCGTGCCGGGACAGGACAATTCACCCCTCCACTTT. This sequence joins TRBV2 and TRBJ1-6; TRBD1 matches 8 bases. Germline V lookup: CDR1 SNHLY, CDR2 FYNNEI. This CDR3 contains 15 residues. V shed 6 bases, J shed 7 bases, and the junction held 8 bases outside the gene matches.

The chain joins TRBV19 to TRBJ2-1; 14 bases are shared with TRBD2. The germline V gene encodes CDR1 LNHDA and CDR2 SQIVND (reference sequence). CDR3 length equals 18 residues. V was clipped by 3 bases and J by 9 bases; unmatched bases: 13. The CDR3 nucleotides read TGTGCCAGTAGTATTGGGGTGCCGGGACTAGCGGGAGTTGGTGAGCAGTTCTTC. This encodes CASSIGVPGLAGVGEQFF.

The chain carries TRBV19 and TRBJ1-5, with TRBD1 matching over 7 bases. The ends lost 5 bases at V and 4 bases at J; junction bases unmatched: 8. Germline assignment: CDR1 LNHDA and CDR2 SQIVND (reference sequence). The CDR3 extends over 15 amino acids. CDR3 DNA: TGTGCCAGTAGTCCTCAGGGGGTAGGAAATCAGCCCCAGCATTTT. Its protein product is CASSPQGVGNQPQHF.

The CDR3: CASRGLAGLSYNEQFF. The CDR3 DNA reads as TGTGCCAGCAGAGGACTAGCGGGCCTCTCGTACAATGAGCAGTTCTTC. J is TRBJ2-1 and V is TRBV19; 11 nucleotides match TRBD2. Germline V gene sequence: CDR1 LNHDA, CDR2 SQIVND (reference sequence). CDR3 length: 16 residues. The J segment lost 4 bases and the V segment lost 9 bases, leaving 11 bases of the junction unmatched. Drawing the rest from reference TRBV19 and TRBJ2-1, the complete variable domain is DGGITQSPKYLFRKEGQNVTLSCEQNLNHDAMYWYRQDPGQGLRLIYYSQIVNDFQKGDIAEGYSVSREKKESFPLTVTSAQKNPTAFYLCASRGLAGLSYNEQFFGPGTRLTVL.

The gene calls are TRBV6-5 and TRBJ1-1, with D possibly being TRBD1 (6 bases). Germline V lookup: CDR1 MNHEY, CDR2 SVGAGI. The CDR3 length is 13 residues. The germline V and J ends were trimmed by 7 bases and 4 bases, with 13 bases remaining between them. The CDR3, as DNA: TGTGCCAGCATGTTACAAGGGGGCACTGAAGCTTTCTTT. It yields the protein CASMLQGGTEAFF.

The V call is TRBV5-1, the J call TRBJ1-1; D call uncertain. The ends were cut back, 4 bases at V and 1 base at J, with 8 bases in the middle. This CDR3 has 13 amino acids. Germline V gene data show CDR1 as SGHRS and CDR2 as YFSETQ. CDR3 DNA sequence: TGCGCCAGCAGCCCTCAGGAGAACACTGAAGCTTTCTTT. Amino acids: CASSPQENTEAFF.

The rearrangement uses TRBV2 and TRBJ1-4; no definite D call. V lost 11 bases to trimming and J lost 0 bases, with 19 bases between them. The germline CDR1 and CDR2 sequences are SNHLY and FYNNEI. The CDR3 loop spans 16 amino acids. CDR3 coding DNA: TGTGCCCCCCCCTGCCACAACGAAGCAACTAATGAAAAACTGTTTTTT. Protein product: CAPPCHNEATNEKLFF.

The gene calls are TRBV7-9 and TRBJ2-6; no definite D call. Trimming pared 1 base from V and 1 base from J, leaving 5 bases between. CDR1 is SEHNR and CDR2 is FQNEAQ in the germline V gene (reference sequence). The CDR3 has 15 amino acids. The chain's CDR3 is CASSLVPSGANVLTF. The CDR3 DNA reads TGTGCCAGCAGCTTAGTTCCGTCTGGGGCCAACGTCCTGACTTTC. Supplemented by reference TRBV7-9 and TRBJ2-6, the full variable domain reads DTGVSQNPRHKITKRGQNVTFRCDPISEHNRLYWYRQTLGQGPEFLTYFQNEAQLEKSRLLSDRFSAERPKGSFSTLEIQRTEQGDSAMYLCASSLVPSGANVLTFGAGSRLTVL.

Concerning this clone itself: At one end the junction does not follow the germline gene, possibly because of a read error. The CDR3 spells CASSLRGGTEAFF. Written as DNA, the CDR3 is TGTGCTAGCAGCTTGCGGGGCGGCACTGAAGCTTTCTTT. The chain joins TRBV7-7 to TRBJ1-1; TRBD1 is a possible D gene (5 bases). The CDR3 extends over 13 amino acids. Germline CDR1 SSHAT, CDR2 FNYEAQ (reference sequence).

The chain has TRBV2 and TRBJ2-5; a possible D gene is TRBD1 (6 bases). The V and J ends lost 6 bases and 1 base respectively, with 9 bases between them. The CDR3 totals 13 residues. The V gene's germline CDR1 is SNHLY and CDR2 FYNNEI. This chain's CDR3 is CASRTDSQETQYF. The CDR3 nucleotides read TGTGCCAGCAGGACGGACAGCCAAGAGACCCAGTACTTC.

The J gene is TRBJ2-5, the V gene TRBV30, with D maybe TRBD1 (6 bases). V lost 2 bases to trimming and J lost 9 bases, with 16 bases between them. The CDR3 is 13 amino acids. Per the germline V gene, CDR1 is GTSNPN and CDR2 is SVGIG (reference sequence). In DNA form, the CDR3 reads TGTGCCTGGAGTTCGGGACCCCCAGGGGCCCAGTACTTC. Residues: CAWSSGPPGAQYF.

In the case of this clone: The junction and the germline gene differ at one end; a read error may be behind it. The rearrangement joins TRBV11-1 to TRBJ2-1; 9 bases match TRBD2. CDR1 is SGHAT, CDR2 FQDESV, per germline (reference sequence). CDR3 size: 13 residues. This chain's CDR3 is CASNLAGAHEQFF. CDR3 nucleotides: TGTGCCAGCAACTTAGCGGGAGCCCATGAGCAGTTCTTC.

This clone was seen only once. J is TRBJ1-3 and V is TRBV4-1; 8 nucleotides align to TRBD1. Germline V gene sequence: CDR1 MGHRA, CDR2 YSYEKL. V dropped 1 base and J dropped 4; count of bases not matched to a gene: 0. This CDR3 spans 14 amino acids. The CDR3: CASSQGTGGNTIYF. CDR3 bases: TGCGCCAGCAGCCAAGGGACAGGGGGAAACACCATATATTTT.

The genes are TRBV19 and TRBJ2-5; TRBD2 might be the D (6 bases). There are 14 residues in the CDR3. V lost 3 bases and J 1 base, leaving 9 bases between the germline ends. Germline CDR1 is LNHDA and CDR2 is SQIVND (reference sequence). CDR3 DNA sequence: TGTGCCAGTAGTATTTCGGGGGTCCAAGAGACCCAGTACTTC. Translated: CASSISGVQETQYF.

V usage is TRBV7-6 and J usage is TRBJ2-3; D possibly corresponds to TRBD1 (5 bases). This CDR3 region has 16 residues. V shed 2 bases and J shed 2 bases, with 14 bases lying between them. The germline V gene encodes CDR1 SGHVS and CDR2 FNYEAQ. CDR3 nucleotide sequence: TGTGCCAGCAGCTTAAGTTGGGGCTCCGCCACAGATACGCAGTATTTT. Translation: CASSLSWGSATDTQYF.

The rearrangement uses TRBV30 and TRBJ2-7, with 8 nucleotides matching TRBD1. Trimming took 5 bases from V and 4 from J; bases not matched to a gene: 4. Germline lookup yields CDR1 GTSNPN and CDR2 SVGIG (reference sequence). The CDR3 consists of 12 residues. CDR3 sequence: CAWGTGSYEQYF. CDR3 DNA sequence: TGTGCCTGGGGGACAGGAAGTTACGAGCAGTACTTC. The full variable domain, rest sourced from reference TRBV30 and TRBJ2-7, is SQTIHQWPATLVQPVGSPLSLECTVEGTSNPNLYWYRQAAGRGLQLLFYSVGIGQISSEVPQNLSASRPQDRQFILSSKKLLLSDSGFYLCAWGTGSYEQYFGPGTRLTVT.

V gene TRBV24-1 combines with J gene TRBJ2-1, with D possibly TRBD1 on 8 matching bases. Looked up from germline, CDR1 is KGHDR and CDR2 is SFDVKD. The CDR3 loop spans 16 amino acids. Between the trimmed V and J ends, which lost 4 bases and 9 bases, there was a span of 21 bases. CDR3 loop: CATSEARTGWGGEQFF. The CDR3 DNA reads TGTGCCACCAGTGAGGCCCGGACAGGGTGGGGGGGTGAGCAGTTCTTC.

The chain has TRBV3-1 (or the pseudogene TRBV3-2) and TRBJ2-7; D is uncertain. The V gene's germline CDR1 is LGHDT and CDR2 YNNKEL (reference sequence). V lost 2 bases to trimming and J lost 2 bases, with 13 bases between them. This CDR3 spans 15 amino acids. The CDR3, as DNA: TGTGCCAGCAGCCAATCAATTCCAATCCCCTACGAGCAGTACTTC. This sequence encodes CASSQSIPIPYEQYF.

The table lists this clone with a few counts. The chain couples TRBV4-1 to TRBJ1-4; D unresolved. CDR1 is MGHRA, CDR2 YSYEKL, per germline. The CDR3 is 15 amino acids. The V end lost 2 bases, the J end lost 0 bases, and 7 bases lay between the germline ends. CDR3 nucleotides: TGCGCCAGCAGCCAAACGGTAGCAACTAATGAAAAACTGTTTTTT. Translating it yields CASSQTVATNEKLFF.

V gene TRBV6-2 or TRBV6-3 combines with J gene TRBJ1-1; no clear D gene. The germline V gene has CDR1 MNHEY and CDR2 SVGEGT. The CDR3 length is 14 residues. Trimming shortened V by 2 bases and J by 0 bases, and 7 bases separated the two germline ends. CDR3 nucleotides: TGTGCCAGCAGTTACGGCCTGATGAACACTGAAGCTTTCTTT. Amino acid sequence: CASSYGLMNTEAFF.

V gene TRBV19 combines with J gene TRBJ1-1; 8 nucleotides match TRBD1. Germline V gene data show CDR1 as LNHDA and CDR2 as SQIVND (reference sequence). This CDR3 comprises 14 residues. V shed 4 bases, J shed 5 bases, and the junction held 6 bases outside the gene matches. The CDR3, as DNA: TGTGCCAGTAGTACACGGACAGGGAATACTGAAGCTTTCTTT. As protein: CASSTRTGNTEAFF.

J is TRBJ1-2 and V is TRBV5-8; maybe TRBD1 (6 bases). V lost 1 base and J lost 4, with 11 bases in between. This CDR3 comprises 14 residues. Germline values: CDR1 SGHTS, CDR2 YDEGEE. The chain's CDR3 is CASSLQGQLYGYTF. CDR3 sequence (DNA): TGTGCCAGCAGCTTGCAAGGACAGCTCTATGGCTACACCTTC.

The chain couples TRBV7-2 to TRBJ1-1; D is possibly TRBD1 (5 bases). Trimming shortened V by 8 bases and J by 3 bases, and 13 bases separated the two germline ends. Germline V lookup: CDR1 SGHTA, CDR2 FQGNSA. This CDR3 region has 13 residues. Here the CDR3 reads CASAAGIDTEAFF. In DNA form, the CDR3 reads TGTGCCAGCGCGGCAGGGATCGACACTGAAGCTTTCTTT.

V is TRBV5-1 and J is TRBJ2-7; 7 nucleotides line up with TRBD1. The CDR3 is 14 amino acids. The trim removed 2 bases at V and 6 bases at J, leaving 8 bases unmatched. Germline V gene lookup returns CDR1 SGHRS and CDR2 YFSETQ. The CDR3 DNA follows: TGCGCCAGCAGCTTACAGGGGTATCGTTCCGAGCAGTACTTC. Amino acid sequence: CASSLQGYRSEQYF. The full variable domain, its missing parts supplied by reference TRBV5-1 and TRBJ2-7, is KAGVTQTPRYLIKTRGQQVTLSCSPISGHRSVSWYQQTPGQGLQFLFEYFSETQRNKGNFPGRFSGRQFSNSRSEMNVSTLELGDSALYLCASSLQGYRSEQYFGPGTRLTVT.

The sample holds a few counts of this clone. The CDR3 DNA reads as TGTGCCAGTCAGGGGCAGGGGAACTATGGCTACACCTTC. Translation: CASQGQGNYGYTF. The genes are TRBV12-3 or TRBV12-4 and TRBJ1-2; TRBD1 might be the D (6 bases). The CDR3 is 13 residues long. V gave up 9 bases and J gave up 2 bases, with 13 bases separating them.

The chain carries TRBV10-3 and TRBJ2-1; 8 bases match TRBD2. The V gene end was trimmed by 3 bases and the J gene end by 1 base; junction bases not matched to a gene: 2. This CDR3 has 15 residues. Germline V CDR1 and CDR2: ENHRY, SYGVKD. The CDR3 reads CAISDTGGSYNEQFF. The CDR3 bases are TGTGCCATCAGTGATACGGGGGGGTCCTACAATGAGCAGTTCTTC.